This T cell receptor beta chain stems from a study of cytomegalovirus exposure and HLA in healthy donors. The PCR made use of 60 Vbeta and 13 Jbeta primers. Original data processing: A later analysis tallied approximately 80 million unique TCR beta chains, 9 million to 12 million of them shared. Sequencing was performed with immunoSEQ multiplex PCR; in TCRdb, only in-frame clones are kept and a portion is missing. The DNA gave D and trimming, while V, J and clone size come from that table. The table has 140,000 to 150,000 clones, roughly 78% seen once. Concerning this clone itself: Its antigen is unidentified.

Germline lookup yields CDR1 SGDLS and CDR2 YYNGEE. With 1 base removed from V and 3 bases from J, the gap between germline ends came to 10 bases. This CDR3 is built from 14 residues. Whole-study results and caveats: An analysis done earlier found most TCR beta V segments productive about 87% or about 30% of the time. 87-base-pair reads could not separate some V segments, including TRBV6-2 and TRBV6-3.

When sampled, the donors appeared nominally healthy, though they likely had unrecorded immune exposures. This clonotype was obtained from a man aged 35 to 55 in good health and CMV-seropositive. The sample taken for sequencing was PBMCs. The chain couples TRBV9 to TRBJ1-1; the D gene is possibly TRBD1 (5 bases). The CDR3 nucleotides are TGTGCCAGCAGCGTACTCGGCAGGGACACTGAAGCTTTCTTT. It translates to CASSVLGRDTEAFF.